A single sample gave rise to the 29 T cell receptor beta chains below, sequenced in a study of T cells in Graves' hyperthyroidism and ophthalmopathy. Regions amplified from RNA transcripts were the TCR beta CDR3 regions. Using the HTBI primer set, a first-round RT-PCR was run on the TCR CDR3. TCRdb reanalysed the multiplex PCR reads using MiXCR and keeps one entry per CDR3 protein. This sample has fewer than 650,000 distinct CDR3 sequences, with roughly 14% found just once. Material for sequencing was blood. Receptor source: a young woman with Graves' hyperthyroidism that later progressed to Graves' ophthalmopathy.

A note on this clonotype: Since a much larger clone is just one base distant, this may be a read error. As DNA, the CDR3 is TGTGCCAGCGGTTACTCGGGTTCGCCAGATGAGCCCTACGAGCAGTACTTC. This codes for CASGYSGSPDEPYEQYF. The genes are TRBV6-5 and TRBJ2-7; no clear D. The CDR3 is 17 residues long. In germline, CDR1 is MNHEY, CDR2 SVGAGI.

On this clonotype itself: One end of the junction fails to match germline, which may point to a read error. The chain uses TRBV9 and TRBJ2-2; TRBD2 might be the D (5 bases). Germline V gives CDR1 SGDLS, CDR2 YYNGEE. This CDR3 spans 15 amino acids. The CDR3 nucleotides read TGTGCCAGCAGCGTAGCCAGGACTCTTACCGGGGAGCCGTTTTTT. This encodes CASSVARTLTGEPFF.

The chain uses TRBV4-3 and TRBJ2-7; D uncertain. Germline lookup yields CDR1 LGHNA and CDR2 YSLEER. The CDR3 sequence is 13 residues long. Between the trimmed V and J ends, which lost 2 bases and 2 bases, there was a span of 7 bases. CDR3 protein: CASSQSQTYEQYF. CDR3 coding DNA: TGCGCCAGCAGCCAATCCCAGACCTACGAGCAGTACTTC.

The chain employs TRBV4-3 and TRBJ2-1; a weak D match, TRBD2 (5 bases). Per germline, CDR1 LGHNA and CDR2 YSLEER. Trimming took off 4 bases at V and 1 base at J, with 11 bases between the two ends. CDR3 length equals 15 residues. The CDR3 DNA reads as TGCGCCAGCAGCCCCGAGACGGGATCCTACAATGAGCAGTTCTTC. Protein sequence: CASSPETGSYNEQFF.

This clonotype was seen only a few times. V usage is TRBV5-1 and J usage is TRBJ2-2; a weak D match, TRBD2 (5 bases). This CDR3 comprises 16 residues. V was cut by 2 bases and J by 0 bases, with 11 bases left in between. The germline CDR1 and CDR2 sequences are SGHRS and YFSETQ. The chain's CDR3 is CASSFDYSANTGELFF. CDR3 DNA sequence: TGCGCCAGCAGCTTCGACTACTCTGCGAACACCGGGGAGCTGTTTTTT. Supplemented by reference TRBV5-1 and TRBJ2-2, the full variable domain reads KAGVTQTPRYLIKTRGQQVTLSCSPISGHRSVSWYQQTPGQGLQFLFEYFSETQRNKGNFPGRFSGRQFSNSRSEMNVSTLELGDSALYLCASSFDYSANTGELFFGEGSRLTVL.

The gene calls are TRBV28 and TRBJ2-7; 9 nucleotides align to TRBD1. Germline CDR1 and CDR2: MDHEN and SYDVKM. With 6 bases clipped from V and 0 bases from J, the junction kept 6 bases outside the gene matches. The CDR3 spans 15 residues. The CDR3 protein is CASRPEGQGSYEQYF. The CDR3 nucleotides are TGTGCCAGCAGGCCGGAGGGACAGGGCTCCTACGAGCAGTACTTC.

This clonotype was detected ten times or more. V usage is TRBV29-1 and J usage is TRBJ1-1; tentatively, D is TRBD1 (5 bases). The CDR3 extends over 15 amino acids. V was cut by 5 bases and J by 2 bases, with 18 bases left in between. Germline V lookup: CDR1 SQVTM, CDR2 ANQGSEA. CDR3 bases: TGCAGCGTTTTGGGGGAACGACGGATTAACACTGAAGCTTTCTTT. It codes for CSVLGERRINTEAFF.

Regarding this clonotype: A much larger clone is a single base away; this may be a read error. The chain is built from TRBV4-2 and TRBJ1-1; 10 bases match TRBD1. The CDR3 extends over 14 amino acids. In germline, CDR1 is LGHNA, CDR2 YNFKEQ. The J segment lost 8 bases and the V segment lost 4 bases, leaving 7 bases of the junction unmatched. The CDR3 sequence: CASSPAGTGAEAFF. CDR3 DNA: TGTGCCAGCAGCCCCGCCGGGACAGGGGCAGAAGCTTTCTTT.

This clonotype has at least ten counts. V usage is TRBV27 and J usage is TRBJ1-1, with TRBD1 as a possible D gene (5 bases). Germline V lookup: CDR1 MNHEY, CDR2 SMNVEV (reference sequence). The V end lost 7 bases, the J end lost 4 bases, and 13 bases lay between the germline ends. The CDR3 loop spans 13 amino acids. CDR3 in amino acids: CASTLGVGTEAFF. In DNA form, the CDR3 reads TGTGCCAGCACCTTAGGGGTTGGCACTGAAGCTTTCTTT.

This clonotype was seen ten or more times. The gene calls are TRBV20-1 and TRBJ2-7; the D gene could be TRBD1 or TRBD2 (5 bases each). Germline V gene sequence: CDR1 DFQATT, CDR2 SNEGSKA (reference sequence). Trimming removed 3 bases from V and 2 bases from J, with 14 bases in between. The CDR3 runs 14 residues. The CDR3 loop reads CSASPGRVTYEQYF. The CDR3 DNA follows: TGCAGTGCTAGCCCGGGACGGGTGACCTACGAGCAGTACTTC.

In this sample, this clonotype turned up a few times. The gene calls are TRBV6-1 and TRBJ2-3; D is ambiguous. The CDR3 consists of 14 residues. Germline values: CDR1 MNHNS, CDR2 SASEGT. V was cut by 7 bases and J by 0 bases, with 11 bases left in between. The CDR3 DNA sequence: TGTGCCAGCAAAATAACTGGGAGCACAGATACGCAGTATTTT. Its protein is CASKITGSTDTQYF.

There are many counts of this clonotype. The chain's CDR3 is CSAREAGVRDQPQHF. The CDR3 DNA sequence: TGCAGTGCTAGAGAAGCGGGGGTTAGGGACCAGCCCCAGCATTTT. The V gene is TRBV20-1, the J gene TRBJ1-5; a possible D gene is TRBD1 (5 bases). This CDR3 is built from 15 residues. Trimming cost V 0 bases and J 7 bases, with 16 bases left between them. Germline values: CDR1 DFQATT, CDR2 SNEGSKA (reference sequence).

This clonotype was counted many times. The chain recombines TRBV27 with TRBJ1-1, with D perhaps matching TRBD1 (5 bases). Trimming pared 5 bases from V and 8 bases from J, leaving 15 bases between. The CDR3 totals 13 residues. The V gene's germline CDR1 is MNHEY and CDR2 SMNVEV (reference sequence). The CDR3 DNA reads TGTGCCAGCAGTCCCGGCCCAGGGCGCGAAGCTTTCTTT. Protein sequence: CASSPGPGREAFF.

This clonotype occurred many times. The chain joins TRBV7-9 to TRBJ2-7; no clear D. The CDR3 totals 13 residues. CDR1 is SEHNR, CDR2 FQNEAQ, per germline (reference sequence). The V end was cut by 6 bases, the J end by 0 bases, with 9 bases between. The CDR3 region is CASSPVDSYEQYF. The CDR3 nucleotides are TGTGCCAGCAGTCCGGTCGACTCCTACGAGCAGTACTTC.

This sequence joins TRBV5-1 and TRBJ2-2, with 9 bases that match TRBD2. Germline CDR1 is SGHRS and CDR2 is YFSETQ. The ends lost 5 bases at V and 6 bases at J; junction bases unmatched: 8. The CDR3 contains 15 residues. CDR3 bases: TGCGCCAGCAGTAATAGCGGGAGTGAATCCGGGGAGCTGTTTTTT. Protein: CASSNSGSESGELFF.

At least ten counts were recorded for this clonotype. This chain connects TRBV5-5 to TRBJ1-2, with 9 bases identical to TRBD1. This CDR3 spans 19 amino acids. With V trimmed by 4 bases and J by 0 bases, 16 bases remained unmatched. CDR1 is SGHKS, CDR2 YYEKEE, per germline (reference sequence). The CDR3: CASSSPGQGPSIANYGYTF. In DNA form, the CDR3 reads TGTGCCAGCAGCAGCCCGGGACAGGGCCCCTCCATTGCTAACTATGGCTACACCTTC.

This clonotype was observed a few times. This sequence joins TRBV27 and TRBJ1-3, with 9 bases lining up with TRBD1. V dropped 8 bases and J dropped 3; count of bases not matched to a gene: 5. This CDR3 has 14 residues. The germline V gene has CDR1 MNHEY and CDR2 SMNVEV (reference sequence). CDR3 protein: CASADRGNGNTIYF. The CDR3, as DNA: TGTGCCAGCGCCGACAGGGGGAATGGAAACACCATATATTTT.

This clonotype came up once. V usage is TRBV7-2 and J usage is TRBJ2-3, with 12 bases matching TRBD2. The CDR3 spans 20 residues. The J segment lost 5 bases and the V segment lost 5 bases, leaving 20 bases of the junction unmatched. CDR1 is SGHTA and CDR2 is FQGNSA in the germline V gene. The CDR3 spells CASSTSYGALAGGRGDTQYF. Here the CDR3 DNA reads TGTGCCAGCAGCACCTCGTACGGGGCACTAGCGGGAGGTCGGGGAGATACGCAGTATTTT.

Notes on this clonotype: This could be a read error, since a much larger clone is one nucleotide away. The chain links TRBV19 to TRBJ2-7; a possible D gene is TRBD1 (5 bases). This CDR3 comprises 14 residues. Trimming removed 5 bases from V and 6 bases from J, with 17 bases in between. Looked up from germline, CDR1 is LNHDA and CDR2 is SQIVND (reference sequence). CDR3 sequence reads: CASSVLGDPCEQYF. The CDR3 DNA sequence: TGTGCCAGTAGTGTCTTAGGGGATCCCTGCGAGCAGTACTTC.

In its sample, this clonotype was seen many times. V gene TRBV5-1 combines with J gene TRBJ1-2; tentative D call: TRBD1 (5 bases). Germline lookup yields CDR1 SGHRS and CDR2 YFSETQ. CDR3 length: 11 residues. Between the trimmed V and J ends, which lost 0 bases and 8 bases, there was a span of 5 bases. The CDR3 spells CASSLAGGYTF. CDR3 bases: TGCGCCAGCAGCTTGGCAGGGGGCTACACCTTC.

This clonotype was picked up many times. The rearrangement uses TRBV7-2 and TRBJ2-7; 10 nucleotides agree with TRBD2. Germline V CDR1 and CDR2: SGHTA, FQGNSA. The length of the CDR3 is 14 residues. The ends lost 5 bases at V and 2 bases at J; junction bases unmatched: 3. This CDR3 reads CASSRLAGPYEQYF. CDR3 in DNA: TGTGCCAGCAGCAGACTAGCGGGCCCCTACGAGCAGTACTTC.

This clonotype has a count of ten or more. CDR3 residues: CASSLAYTSKDRLGYF. The CDR3 DNA follows: TGTGCCAGCAGTTTAGCCTACACCTCGAAGGACAGGTTAGGGTACTTC. J is TRBJ2-5 and V is TRBV12-3 or TRBV12-4; 7 nucleotides line up with TRBD1. J gave up 13 bases and V 0 bases, and 17 bases lay outside the gene matches. The CDR3 sequence is 16 residues long.

This clonotype was counted only a few times. CDR3 DNA: TGTGCCAGCAGAACAAGACTAGCGGGAACCAATGAGCAGTTCTTC. Protein sequence: CASRTRLAGTNEQFF. V and J are TRBV12-3 or TRBV12-4 and TRBJ2-1, with 11 bases aligning to TRBD2. The CDR3 is 15 amino acids. With 6 bases clipped from V and 6 bases from J, the junction kept 7 bases outside the gene matches.

The chain uses TRBV29-1 and TRBJ2-7; 8 positions agree with TRBD2. This CDR3 has 14 residues. From germline, CDR1 is SQVTM and CDR2 ANQGSEA. V shed 2 bases and J 4 bases; nucleotides not matched to a gene: 7. In DNA, the CDR3 is TGCAGCGTTGAATTGGGTAGCGGGATTTACGAGCAGTACTTC. This codes for CSVELGSGIYEQYF.

In this sample, this clonotype turned up many times. The J gene is TRBJ2-1, the V gene TRBV24-1, with 10 bases matching TRBD2. Germline CDR1 and CDR2: KGHDR and SFDVKD. The CDR3 has 18 residues. V was pared by 3 bases and J by 3 bases, with 10 bases of the junction left unmatched. CDR3 residues: CATSDRITPSGSYNEQFF. The CDR3 DNA reads as TGTGCCACCAGTGATCGGATTACCCCTAGCGGGAGCTACAATGAGCAGTTCTTC.

This clonotype showed up many times. V usage is TRBV10-3 and J usage is TRBJ1-2; no firm D call. The CDR3 contains 14 residues. The V and J ends lost 7 bases and 5 bases respectively, with 17 bases between them. Germline values: CDR1 ENHRY, CDR2 SYGVKD. CDR3 DNA sequence: TGTGCCATCACCGAAGATGGGATAAGGTATGGCTACACCTTC. Its translation is CAITEDGIRYGYTF.

For this clonotype: Just one base apart from a much larger clone, this may be a read error. V usage is TRBV13 and J usage is TRBJ2-2; no clear D. With 10 bases removed from V and 5 bases from J, the gap between germline ends came to 8 bases. In germline, CDR1 is PRHDT, CDR2 FYEKMQ (reference sequence). The CDR3 totals 11 residues. This CDR3 reads CAISCTGELFF. CDR3 DNA sequence: TGTGCCATCAGTTGTACCGGGGAGCTGTTTTTT.

This clonotype came up a few times. At one end the junction does not follow the germline gene, possibly because of a read error. This sequence joins TRBV7-9 and TRBJ2-7, with 8 positions matching TRBD1. CDR3 length: 18 residues. Germline V gene data show CDR1 as SEHNR and CDR2 as FQNEAQ (reference sequence). Here the CDR3 reads CASRLDGTQGARGYEQYF. DNA for the CDR3: TGTGCCAGCAGGTTAGACGGAACCCAGGGGGCGAGAGGCTACGAGCAGTACTTC.

In this sample, this clonotype turned up many times. The chain employs TRBV11-1 and TRBJ2-1; possible D gene TRBD1, 6 bases. The CDR3 is 15 amino acids. Germline lookup yields CDR1 SGHAT and CDR2 FQDESV (reference sequence). Trimming took off 1 base at V and 4 bases at J, with 11 bases between the two ends. The CDR3 nucleotides read TGTGCCAGCAGCTTAGGGACAGAAAGTTACAATGAGCAGTTCTTC. Amino acid sequence: CASSLGTESYNEQFF.